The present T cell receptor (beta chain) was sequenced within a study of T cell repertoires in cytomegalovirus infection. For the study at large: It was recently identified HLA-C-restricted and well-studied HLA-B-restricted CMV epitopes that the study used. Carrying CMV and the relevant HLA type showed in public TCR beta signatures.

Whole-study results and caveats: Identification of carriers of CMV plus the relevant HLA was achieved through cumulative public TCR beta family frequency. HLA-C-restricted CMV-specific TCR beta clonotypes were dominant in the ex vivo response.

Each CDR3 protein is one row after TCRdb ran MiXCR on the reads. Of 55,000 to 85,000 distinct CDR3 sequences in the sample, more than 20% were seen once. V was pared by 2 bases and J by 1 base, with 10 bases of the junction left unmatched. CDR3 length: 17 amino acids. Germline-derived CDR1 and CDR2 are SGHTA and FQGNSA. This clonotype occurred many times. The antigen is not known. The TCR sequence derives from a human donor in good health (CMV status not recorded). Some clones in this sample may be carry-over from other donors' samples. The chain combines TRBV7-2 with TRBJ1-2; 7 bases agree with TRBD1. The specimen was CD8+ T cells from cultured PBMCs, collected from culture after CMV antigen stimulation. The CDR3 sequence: CASSLPGQELRNYGYTF. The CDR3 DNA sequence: TGTGCCAGCAGCTTACCCGGACAGGAGTTACGTAACTATGGCTACACCTTC.